Listed below are T cell receptor beta chains from one sample, sequenced in a study of blood T cell repertoires in COVID-19. Profiled with immunoSEQ multiplex PCR; TCRdb holds only in-frame clones, not every one. The sample consists of tens of thousands of clones, approximately 90% of them appearing once. Sequencing used peripheral blood. Receptors were obtained from a human donor in a cohort sampled during active COVID-19. CDR3s include the opening cysteine and the closing phenylalanine or tryptophan. Fields, in order: J gene, D gene, clone size, V gene, CDR3 DNA, CDR3 protein. The D gene is left open where the match is weak. Some rows mark clone size as missing; the rest say once, few, many or name a class of expanded clone.

>TRBJ2-3|NA|once|TRBV24-1
TGTGCCACGGCAAATAGCGGCCAGAGCACAGATACGCAGTATTTT
CATANSGQSTDTQYF
>TRBJ1-2|NA|NA|TRBV21-1
TGTGCCAGCAGCAAGGGGGGACAGGGAGGAGATGGCTACACCTTC
CASSKGGQGGDGYTF
>TRBJ2-2|TRBD2|NA|TRBV11-2
TGTGCCAGCAGCTTCTTAGCGGGAGGGGGAATAACCGGGGAGCTGTTTTTT
CASSFLAGGGITGELFF
>TRBJ1-2|TRBD1|few|TRBV20-1
TGCAGTGCTAGTGCGGGACAGGGAAACTATGGCTACACCTTC
CSASAGQGNYGYTF
>TRBJ2-1|TRBD2|NA|TRBV11-1
TGTGCCAGCAGCTTGTTTAGCGGGAGGTTCTTAAATGAGCAGTTCTTC
CASSLFSGRFLNEQFF
>TRBJ2-1|NA|NA|TRBV11-2
TGTGCCAGCAGCTTAGACTGGGGCGGCAATGAGCAGTTCTTC
CASSLDWGGNEQFF
>TRBJ2-1|NA|NA|TRBV6-5
TGTGCCAGCAGCGCGGGGATAGAGCAGTTCTTC
CASSAGIEQFF
>TRBJ2-2|NA|NA|TRBV6-5
TGTGCCAGCAGTTACGCGGGACCCACCGGGGAGCTGTTTTTT
CASSYAGPTGELFF
>TRBJ1-1|NA|NA|TRBV10-2
TGCGCCAGCTCGGTGAACACTGAAGCTTTCTTT
CASSVNTEAFF
>TRBJ2-2|TRBD2|NA|TRBV3-1/TRBV3-2
TGTGCCAGCAGCCGAGGACTAGCGGGAGCCGCCGGGGAGCTGTTTTTT
CASSRGLAGAAGELFF
>TRBJ2-4|NA|NA|TRBV11-2
TGTGCCAGCAGCTTAGCAGGCTACAAAAACATTCAGTACTTC
CASSLAGYKNIQYF
>TRBJ2-6|TRBD1|NA|TRBV25-1
TGTGCCAGCAGTGGGGACAGGGGGCCTGGGGCCAACGTCCTGACTTTC
CASSGDRGPGANVLTF
>TRBJ1-4|TRBD1|NA|TRBV20-1
TGCAGTGCTAGTCGACAGGGGACTAATGAAAAACTGTTTTTT
CSASRQGTNEKLFF
>TRBJ2-5|TRBD1|NA|TRBV28
TGTGCCAGCAGAACAGGGGGGCAGGGGGAGACCCAGTACTTC
CASRTGGQGETQYF
>TRBJ2-2|NA|NA|TRBV7-9
TGTGCCAGCAGCTTTACAGGGGGGGAGCTGTTTTTT
CASSFTGGELFF
>TRBJ1-2|TRBD1|NA|TRBV7-2
TGTGCCAGCAGCTTAGACGCGACAGGGCCATTCTATGGCTACACCTTC
CASSLDATGPFYGYTF
>TRBJ2-3|NA|NA|TRBV20-1
TGCAGTGCTAGTGTGACTTCTAGCACAGATACGCAGTATTTT
CSASVTSSTDTQYF
>TRBJ2-3|NA|NA|TRBV4-1
TGCGCCAGCAGCCAAGTGCCGTACATGACGCAGTATTTT
CASSQVPYMTQYF
>TRBJ1-2|NA|NA|TRBV7-8
TGTGCCAGCAGCTCCACCTACTCTAACTATGGCTACACCTTC
CASSSTYSNYGYTF
>TRBJ2-3|NA|NA|TRBV6-5
TGTGCCAGCACCTACGTCTCATATGAAGATACGCAGTATTTT
CASTYVSYEDTQYF
>TRBJ2-5|NA|NA|TRBV11-2
TGTGCCAGCAGCTTAGGGTTTGGGGCTGAGACCCAGTACTTC
CASSLGFGAETQYF
>TRBJ1-6|NA|once|TRBV28
TGTGCCAGCAGTTCCCGTTTATCCCTCCACTTT
CASSSRLSLHF
>TRBJ2-1|TRBD2|NA|TRBV3-1/TRBV3-2
TGTGCCAGCAGTCCACTAGCGTCTTACAATGAGCAGTTCTTC
CASSPLASYNEQFF
>TRBJ1-4|NA|NA|TRBV28
TGTGCCAGCAGTTTATTGGGGGGGTCCACTAATGAAAAACTGTTTTTT
CASSLLGGSTNEKLFF
>TRBJ1-6|NA|NA|TRBV5-6
TGTGCCAGCAGCTTGGATGGGGAGAATTCACCCCTCCACTTT
CASSLDGENSPLHF
>TRBJ1-1|TRBD1|NA|TRBV6-6
TGTGCCAGCAGTTACGTGGGACAGGGGAACACTGAAGCTTTCTTT
CASSYVGQGNTEAFF
>TRBJ1-3|NA|few|TRBV6-5
TGTGCCAGCAGCCCCAGGACAGCCTCTGGAAACACCATATATTTT
CASSPRTASGNTIYF
>TRBJ2-7|TRBD1|few|TRBV19
TGTGCCAGTAGTATGGGACAGGGAACGTCGTACGAGCAGTACTTC
CASSMGQGTSYEQYF
>TRBJ1-5|TRBD1|NA|TRBV6-5
TGTGCCAGCAGTTATGGACAGGGGGATCAGCCCCAGCATTTT
CASSYGQGDQPQHF
>TRBJ2-1|NA|NA|TRBV5-1
TGCGCCAGCAGCGAGAGAGGGAGCGACAATGAGCAGTTCTTC
CASSERGSDNEQFF
>TRBJ2-2|NA|NA|TRBV6-5
TGTGCCAGCCGGTCGGAGGGAAGGCGGGAGCTGTTTTTT
CASRSEGRRELFF
>TRBJ2-4|TRBD1|NA|TRBV5-4
TGTGCCAGCAGCTTCGGGACAGGGGGTAAAAACATTCAGTACTTC
CASSFGTGGKNIQYF
>TRBJ1-4|TRBD1|NA|TRBV10-3
TGTGCCATCCGGGACAGCGTGGATGAAAAACTGTTTTTT
CAIRDSVDEKLFF
>TRBJ2-3|NA|NA|TRBV3-1/TRBV3-2
TGTGCCAGCAGCCAAGGCGGTCAGGGGACAGATACGCAGTATTTT
CASSQGGQGTDTQYF
>TRBJ1-2|TRBD1|once|TRBV28
TGTGCCAGCAGTGCCCTGGGACAGCCGACAGGCGGCTACACCTTC
CASSALGQPTGGYTF
>TRBJ2-5|TRBD1|NA|TRBV6-5
TGTGCCAGCAGTATGACAGGGGGCCGAGAGACCCAGTACTTC
CASSMTGGRETQYF
>TRBJ1-6|NA|once|TRBV19
TGTGCCAGTAGTATCCTCTCCTATAATTCACCCCTCCACTTT
CASSILSYNSPLHF
>TRBJ2-1|NA|NA|TRBV27
TGTGCCAGCAGTTTATCGGGGTCGGCCAGCGGTCGCAATGAGCAGTTCTTC
CASSLSGSASGRNEQFF
>TRBJ2-7|TRBD2|NA|TRBV10-3
TGTGCCATCAGTGAAAGGCGGGAGGTCCCCTACGAGCAGTACTTC
CAISERREVPYEQYF
>TRBJ2-7|NA|NA|TRBV28
TGTGCCAGCAGTTGGAGGGCGACCTACGAGCAGTACTTC
CASSWRATYEQYF
>TRBJ1-1|NA|NA|TRBV12-3/TRBV12-4
TGTGCCAGCAGCGAGAGGGTTGAGACTGAAGCTTTCTTT
CASSERVETEAFF
>TRBJ1-1|NA|NA|TRBV7-2
TGTGCCAGCAGCTTAAATATCAACACTGAAGCTTTCTTT
CASSLNINTEAFF
>TRBJ2-5|NA|NA|TRBV11-1
TGTGCCAGCAGCTTCCCCTCCGGGGAGACCCAGTACTTC
CASSFPSGETQYF
>TRBJ2-3|NA|NA|TRBV28
TGTGCCAGCAGCCCGGAGGACACAGATACGCAGTATTTT
CASSPEDTDTQYF
>TRBJ2-3|NA|NA|TRBV10-3
TGTGCCATCAGTGAGCGGAGGAGCACAGATACGCAGTATTTT
CAISERRSTDTQYF
>TRBJ2-2|NA|NA|TRBV2
TGTGCCAGCACTTTCCTTGGGTCGGGGGTTGCCGGGGAGCTGTTTTTT
CASTFLGSGVAGELFF
>TRBJ2-7|TRBD2|NA|TRBV6-5
TGTGCCAGCAGGCCTAGCGGGAGCTACGAGCAGTACTTC
CASRPSGSYEQYF
>TRBJ2-3|TRBD2|NA|TRBV11-3
TGTGCCAGCAGCGCCCGAGGAGTGCGGGAGGGCGGGTATACGCAGTATTTT
CASSARGVREGGYTQYF
>TRBJ1-2|NA|NA|TRBV11-2
TGTGCCAGCAACCGGGGGTGGAGTAACTATGGCTACACCTTC
CASNRGWSNYGYTF
>TRBJ2-2|NA|once|TRBV12-3/TRBV12-4
TGTGCCAGCAGTTTGAGTGCCGGGGAGCTGTTTTTT
CASSLSAGELFF
>TRBJ1-2|TRBD1|NA|TRBV14
TGTGCCAGCAGCCTATCTTCGACAGGGGGCGTCTATGGCTACACCTTC
CASSLSSTGGVYGYTF